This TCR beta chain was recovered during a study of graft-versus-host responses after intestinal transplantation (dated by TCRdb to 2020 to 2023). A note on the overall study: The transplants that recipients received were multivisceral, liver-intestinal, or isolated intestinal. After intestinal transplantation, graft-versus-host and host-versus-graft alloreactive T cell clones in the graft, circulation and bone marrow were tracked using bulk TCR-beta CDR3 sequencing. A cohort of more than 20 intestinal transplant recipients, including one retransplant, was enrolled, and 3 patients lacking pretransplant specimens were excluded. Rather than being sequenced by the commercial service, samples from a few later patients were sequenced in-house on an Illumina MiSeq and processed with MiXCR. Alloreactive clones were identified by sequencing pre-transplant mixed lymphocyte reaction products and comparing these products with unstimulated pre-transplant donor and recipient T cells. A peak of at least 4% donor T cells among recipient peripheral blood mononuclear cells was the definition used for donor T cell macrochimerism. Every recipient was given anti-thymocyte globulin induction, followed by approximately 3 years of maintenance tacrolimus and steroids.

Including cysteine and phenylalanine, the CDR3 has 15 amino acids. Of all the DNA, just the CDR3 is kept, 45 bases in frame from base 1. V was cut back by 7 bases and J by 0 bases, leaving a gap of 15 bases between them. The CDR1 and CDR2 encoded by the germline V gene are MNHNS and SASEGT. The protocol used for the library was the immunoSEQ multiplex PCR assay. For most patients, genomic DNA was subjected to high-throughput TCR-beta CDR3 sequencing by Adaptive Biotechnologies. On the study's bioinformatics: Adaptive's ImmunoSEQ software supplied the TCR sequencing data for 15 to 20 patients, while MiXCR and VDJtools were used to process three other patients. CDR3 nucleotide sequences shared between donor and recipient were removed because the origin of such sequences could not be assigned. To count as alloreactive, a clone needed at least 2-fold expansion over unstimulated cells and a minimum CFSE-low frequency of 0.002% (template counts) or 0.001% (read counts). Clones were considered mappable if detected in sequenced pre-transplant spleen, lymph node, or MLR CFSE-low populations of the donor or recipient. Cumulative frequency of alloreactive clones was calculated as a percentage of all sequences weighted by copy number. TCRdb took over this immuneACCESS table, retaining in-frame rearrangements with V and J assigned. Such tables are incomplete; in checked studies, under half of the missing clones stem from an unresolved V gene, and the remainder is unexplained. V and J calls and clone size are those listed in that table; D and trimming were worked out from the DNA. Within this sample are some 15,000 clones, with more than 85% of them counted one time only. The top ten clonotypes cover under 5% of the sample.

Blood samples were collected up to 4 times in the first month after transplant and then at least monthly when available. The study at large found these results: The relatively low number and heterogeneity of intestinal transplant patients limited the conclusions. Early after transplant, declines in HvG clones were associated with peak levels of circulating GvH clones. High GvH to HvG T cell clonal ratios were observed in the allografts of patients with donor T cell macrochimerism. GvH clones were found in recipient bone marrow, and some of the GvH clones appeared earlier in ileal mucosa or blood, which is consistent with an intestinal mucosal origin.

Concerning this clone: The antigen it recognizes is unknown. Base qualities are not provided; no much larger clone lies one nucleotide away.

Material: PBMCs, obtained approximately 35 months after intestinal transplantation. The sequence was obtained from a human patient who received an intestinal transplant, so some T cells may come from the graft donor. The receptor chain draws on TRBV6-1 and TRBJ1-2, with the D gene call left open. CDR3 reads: CASIGQALANYGYTF. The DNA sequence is TGTGCCAGCATCGGCCAAGCATTGGCTAACTATGGCTACACCTTC.